The next 8 T cell receptor beta chains were all read from a single sample in a study of identical twins. TCRdb re-called the 5' RACE reads with MiXCR, one entry per CDR3 protein. The sample has about 700,000 distinct CDR3 sequences; around 6.1% are singletons. The sample was naive T cells sorted from blood. These receptors were obtained from a man aged 18 to 29 in good health.

The chain employs TRBV18 and TRBJ2-7, with a possible D match to TRBD1 (6 bases). Germline values: CDR1 KGHSH, CDR2 LQKENI. This CDR3 is 16 amino acids long. The germline V and J ends were trimmed by 0 bases and 2 bases, with 14 bases remaining between them. The CDR3: CASSPPGWGRTYEQYF. The CDR3 bases are TGTGCCAGCTCACCACCAGGCTGGGGGCGCACCTACGAGCAGTACTTC.

This clonotype was detected ten times or more. The CDR3 DNA reads as TGTGCCACCAGCAGGACGCCTTCACGGGGCACTGAAGCTTTCTTT. Its translation is CATSRTPSRGTEAFF. V is TRBV15 and J is TRBJ1-1, with D unresolved. The CDR3 runs 15 residues. Looked up from germline, CDR1 is LNHNV and CDR2 is YYDKDF (reference sequence). V lost 3 bases, J lost 4 bases, and 15 bases lay in between.

This clonotype was recorded many times. This chain uses TRBV29-1 with TRBJ2-2; D gene uncertain. V was clipped by 2 bases and J by 1 base, with 5 bases between them. The CDR3 is made up of 13 amino acids. Germline V CDR1 and CDR2: SQVTM, ANQGSEA. Here the CDR3 reads CSVELGNTGELFF. In nucleotides, the CDR3 is TGCAGCGTTGAATTGGGGAACACCGGGGAGCTGTTTTTT.

As regards this clonotype: One junction end does not reproduce the germline sequence, and a read error may be involved. The V gene is TRBV10-2, the J gene TRBJ1-5; possibly TRBD1 for D (5 bases). Germline CDR1 reads WSHSY; CDR2 reads SAAADI. The CDR3 contains 14 residues. In DNA, the CDR3 is TGCGCCAGCAGTGAGTGGGGGAAAAATCAGCCCAAGCATTTT. This sequence encodes CASSEWGKNQPKHF.

In its sample, this clonotype was seen many times. This rearrangement joins TRBV29-1 to TRBJ2-2; TRBD1 agrees at 7 bases. There are 15 residues in the CDR3. V gave up 3 bases and J gave up 2 bases; unmatched junction bases: 6. Per the germline V gene, CDR1 is SQVTM and CDR2 is ANQGSEA. As DNA, the CDR3 is TGCAGCGTTGAGTTCAGGGGGTTCAACACCGGGGAGCTGTTTTTT. It translates to CSVEFRGFNTGELFF.

The chain links TRBV6-2 or TRBV6-3 to TRBJ2-7; D might be TRBD2 (6 bases). Trimming removed 3 bases from V and 2 bases from J, with 14 bases in between. The CDR3 has 15 residues. Germline CDR1 and CDR2: MNHEY and SVGEGT. The CDR3 loop reads CASSYGTFPTYEQYF. In nucleotides, the CDR3 is TGTGCCAGCAGTTATGGGACTTTCCCCACCTACGAGCAGTACTTC.

The gene calls are TRBV11-1 and TRBJ1-6; tentative D call: TRBD1 (5 bases). The V and J ends lost 1 base and 5 bases respectively, with 21 bases between them. CDR3 length equals 19 residues. CDR1 SGHAT and CDR2 FQDESV come from the germline V gene (reference sequence). The CDR3 sequence is CASSLGGRTGLSNNSPLHF. The CDR3 DNA reads TGTGCCAGCAGCTTAGGTGGGCGGACGGGACTTTCAAATAATTCACCCCTCCACTTT.

This clonotype was counted at least ten times. The J gene is TRBJ1-5, the V gene TRBV7-8, with D maybe TRBD1 (6 bases). The CDR3 sequence is 13 residues long. V was shortened by 5 bases and J by 9 bases, with 14 bases between the two germline ends. Germline loops: CDR1 SGHVS, CDR2 FQNEAQ. CDR3 loop: CASSGGGIWPQHF. As DNA, the CDR3 is TGTGCCAGCAGCGGGGGGGGCATCTGGCCCCAGCATTTT.